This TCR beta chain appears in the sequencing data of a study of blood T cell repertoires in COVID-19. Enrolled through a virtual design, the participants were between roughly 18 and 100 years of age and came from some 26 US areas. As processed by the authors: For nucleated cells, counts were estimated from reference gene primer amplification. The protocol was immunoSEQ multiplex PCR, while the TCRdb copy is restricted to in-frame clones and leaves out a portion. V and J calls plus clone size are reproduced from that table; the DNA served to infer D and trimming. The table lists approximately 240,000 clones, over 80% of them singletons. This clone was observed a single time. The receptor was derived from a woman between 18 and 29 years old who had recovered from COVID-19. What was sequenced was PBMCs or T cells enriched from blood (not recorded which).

The CDR3 region is CASSSFGGGRGNTIYF. CDR3 bases: TGTGCCAGCAGTTCTTTCGGGGGGGGCCGGGGAAACACCATATATTTT. V gene TRBV27 combines with J gene TRBJ1-3, with D tentatively TRBD1 (6 bases). The CDR3 is made up of 16 amino acids. V was pared by 4 bases and J by 4 bases, with 17 bases between. From germline, CDR1 is MNHEY and CDR2 SMNVEV (reference sequence).